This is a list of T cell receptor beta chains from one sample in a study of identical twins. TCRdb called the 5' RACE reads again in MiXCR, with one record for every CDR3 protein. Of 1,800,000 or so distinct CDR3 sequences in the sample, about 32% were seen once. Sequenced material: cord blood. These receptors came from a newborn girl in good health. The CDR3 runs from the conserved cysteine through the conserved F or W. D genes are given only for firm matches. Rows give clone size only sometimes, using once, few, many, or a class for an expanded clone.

CDR3nt: TGCGCCAGCAGCCAAGTATATAATTCACCCCTCCACTTT; CDR3aa: CASSQVYNSPLHF; abundance: few; j_gene: TRBJ1-6; d_gene: NA; v_gene: TRBV4-1
CDR3nt: TGTGCCAGCAGTTACAGGGTGACCTACAAGCAGTACTTC; CDR3aa: CASSYRVTYKQYF; abundance: few; j_gene: TRBJ2-7; d_gene: NA; v_gene: TRBV6-5
CDR3nt: TGCAGTGCCAATACCCCGACTAGCGGGATCTACAATGAGCAGTTCTTC; CDR3aa: CSANTPTSGIYNEQFF; abundance: NA; j_gene: TRBJ2-1; d_gene: TRBD2; v_gene: TRBV20-1
CDR3nt: TGCAGTGCTAGAGATCCAAGCGTGGGGAAAGAGACCCAGTACTTC; CDR3aa: CSARDPSVGKETQYF; abundance: NA; j_gene: TRBJ2-5; d_gene: NA; v_gene: TRBV20-1
CDR3nt: TGCAGTGCTAGAGATGTTCCCTTTGGACTAGCGGGTTCCTACAGCTCCTACAATGAGCAGTTCTTC; CDR3aa: CSARDVPFGLAGSYSSYNEQFF; abundance: few; j_gene: TRBJ2-1; d_gene: TRBD2; v_gene: TRBV20-1
CDR3nt: TGTGCCAGCAGTTTTGGGGCGCCCCTAGCCAAAAACATTCAGTACTTC; CDR3aa: CASSFGAPLAKNIQYF; abundance: NA; j_gene: TRBJ2-4; d_gene: NA; v_gene: TRBV12-3/TRBV12-4
CDR3nt: TGCAGTGCTAGCAGGCTAGCGGGAGGGACTTACGAGCAGTACTTC; CDR3aa: CSASRLAGGTYEQYF; abundance: few; j_gene: TRBJ2-7; d_gene: TRBD2; v_gene: TRBV20-1
CDR3nt: TGTGCCAGCAGTGAGGACGCGCGGGGTTACGAGCAGTACTTC; CDR3aa: CASSEDARGYEQYF; abundance: few; j_gene: TRBJ2-7; d_gene: NA; v_gene: TRBV6-1
CDR3nt: TGCAGTGCTAGAGGGGGCCCGACTAGCGGGAGGGTTAGCACAGATACGCAGTATTTT; CDR3aa: CSARGGPTSGRVSTDTQYF; abundance: NA; j_gene: TRBJ2-3; d_gene: TRBD2; v_gene: TRBV20-1
CDR3nt: TGTGCCAGCAGCTTAGACTTGGTAGCGGCCCCTAGCACAGATACGCAGTATTTT; CDR3aa: CASSLDLVAAPSTDTQYF; abundance: NA; j_gene: TRBJ2-3; d_gene: NA; v_gene: TRBV7-6
CDR3nt: TGTGCCAGCAGTTACAATCCTAGCGGGGACAATGAGCAGTTCTTC; CDR3aa: CASSYNPSGDNEQFF; abundance: NA; j_gene: TRBJ2-1; d_gene: TRBD2; v_gene: TRBV6-5
CDR3nt: TGCAGTGCTAGAGGCCCCACAGGGTACAGAAACACCATATATTTT; CDR3aa: CSARGPTGYRNTIYF; abundance: once; j_gene: TRBJ1-3; d_gene: NA; v_gene: TRBV20-1
CDR3nt: TGTGCCAGCAGCTTAGTCGGGGGTGCTAGCACAGATACGCAGTATTTT; CDR3aa: CASSLVGGASTDTQYF; abundance: NA; j_gene: TRBJ2-3; d_gene: NA; v_gene: TRBV7-2
CDR3nt: TGCAGTGCCCCGACCCGGGGGACTGAAGCTTTCTTT; CDR3aa: CSAPTRGTEAFF; abundance: once; j_gene: TRBJ1-1; d_gene: NA; v_gene: TRBV20-1
CDR3nt: TGTGCCACCGGGACAGGGGGCACAGATACGCAGTATTTT; CDR3aa: CATGTGGTDTQYF; abundance: many; j_gene: TRBJ2-3; d_gene: TRBD1; v_gene: TRBV24-1
CDR3nt: TGTGTCAGCAGCTTAGCCGGTACTATTGAGGAAAAACTGTTTTTT; CDR3aa: CVSSLAGTIEEKLFF; abundance: NA; j_gene: TRBJ1-4; d_gene: NA; v_gene: TRBV7-9
CDR3nt: TGTGCCACCAGCAGAGATTTGGAGACCCAGTACTTC; CDR3aa: CATSRDLETQYF; abundance: NA; j_gene: TRBJ2-5; d_gene: NA; v_gene: TRBV15
CDR3nt: TGCGCCAGCAGCTTGGTCCTCGGGTCTAGCGGCACAGATACGCAGTATTTT; CDR3aa: CASSLVLGSSGTDTQYF; abundance: NA; j_gene: TRBJ2-3; d_gene: NA; v_gene: TRBV5-1
CDR3nt: TGCAGCGTTGAACTCCAAGCATACGAGCAGTACTTC; CDR3aa: CSVELQAYEQYF; abundance: few; j_gene: TRBJ2-7; d_gene: NA; v_gene: TRBV29-1
CDR3nt: TGTGCCAGCAGCTTAGCCGGAATGGAGCAGTACTTC; CDR3aa: CASSLAGMEQYF; abundance: NA; j_gene: TRBJ2-7; d_gene: NA; v_gene: TRBV7-8
CDR3nt: TGCGCCAGCAGCTTGGCGGAATTATATGGCTACACCTTC; CDR3aa: CASSLAELYGYTF; abundance: NA; j_gene: TRBJ1-2; d_gene: NA; v_gene: TRBV5-1
CDR3nt: TGCAGTGCTAGAGGCGAGGTTCTCTGGAATGAGCAGTTCTTC; CDR3aa: CSARGEVLWNEQFF; abundance: NA; j_gene: TRBJ2-1; d_gene: NA; v_gene: TRBV20-1